This entry lists 25 T cell receptor beta chains sequenced from one sample in a study of regulatory T cells in long-lasting Graves disease. The time point: newly diagnosed GD, antithyroid drugs for less than 3 months. The TCR library was made from RNA that had been extracted from PBMCs in TRIzol. Both iRepertoire HTBI primers and Arm-PCR of CDR3 regions were used to build the TCR beta libraries. Each CDR3 protein is one row after TCRdb ran MiXCR on the multiplex PCR reads. The table has 410,000 or so distinct CDR3 sequences, 15% seen once. The data were also submitted as part of a second study, on T cells in Graves' hyperthyroidism and ophthalmopathy.

The material sequenced was peripheral blood mononuclear cells (PBMCs), taken at new diagnosis, from a patient treated with antithyroid drugs. These receptors were obtained from a woman aged 25 to 45 with Graves disease.

In this sample, this clonotype turned up a few times. The rearrangement uses TRBV27 and TRBJ2-1; D is possibly TRBD2 (6 bases). The CDR3 length is 15 residues. V lost 1 base, J lost 6 bases, and 13 bases lay in between. CDR1 and CDR2 (germline): MNHEY, SMNVEV (reference sequence). DNA for the CDR3: TGTGCCAGCAGTTTATGGGGGGAGAGGGGCAATGAGCAGTTCTTC. This sequence encodes CASSLWGERGNEQFF.

This clonotype was detected only a few times. With a much larger clone just one base away, this may be a read error. The chain recombines TRBV28 with TRBJ2-3; D possibly matches TRBD1 or TRBD2 (7 bases each). This CDR3 contains 14 residues. CDR1 is MDHEN, CDR2 SYDVKM, per germline. The CDR3 loop reads CAVTTGRGSDTQCF. Written as DNA, the CDR3 is TGTGCCGTCACGACAGGGAGGGGGTCAGATACGCAGTGTTTT.

This clonotype was observed many times. The chain joins TRBV24-1 to TRBJ2-3, with 8 positions matching TRBD2. CDR1 KGHDR and CDR2 SFDVKD come from the germline V gene. Trimming removed 7 bases from V and 4 bases from J; junction bases left unmatched: 12. CDR3 length equals 16 residues. This CDR3 is CATSGGREGRADTQYF. The CDR3, as DNA: TGTGCCACCAGCGGGGGACGGGAGGGCCGCGCAGATACGCAGTATTTT.

This clonotype showed up many times. The chain carries TRBV5-1 and TRBJ1-1; TRBD1 might be the D (5 bases). The germline gives CDR1 SGHRS, CDR2 YFSETQ. V lost 4 bases and J 2 bases, leaving 12 bases between the germline ends. The CDR3 is made up of 14 amino acids. CDR3 sequence: CASSGRGTNTEAFF. The CDR3 DNA follows: TGCGCCAGCAGCGGAAGGGGAACTAACACTGAAGCTTTCTTT.

The rearrangement joins TRBV19 to TRBJ1-3; D not resolved. V shed 5 bases and J shed 0 bases, with 8 bases lying between them. Looked up from germline, CDR1 is LNHDA and CDR2 is SQIVND (reference sequence). This CDR3 is 14 amino acids long. The DNA of the CDR3 is TGTGCCAGTAGTGCGCAGAGCTCTGGAAACACCATATATTTT. It codes for CASSAQSSGNTIYF.

The table lists this clonotype with many counts. This chain joins TRBV11-3 and TRBJ2-7; D ambiguous. V was clipped by 2 bases and J by 5 bases, with 4 bases between them. CDR1 and CDR2 (germline): SGHNT, YENEEA. This CDR3 is 11 amino acids long. The CDR3 region has the DNA TGTGCCAGCAGCTTACTTAACGAGCAGTACTTC. Translated, it gives CASSLLNEQYF. The variable domain in full, completed from reference TRBV11-3 and TRBJ2-7, reads EAGVVQSPRYKIIEKKQPVAFWCNPISGHNTLYWYLQNLGQGPELLIRYENEEAVDDSQLPKDRFSAERLKGVDSTLKIQPAELGDSAVYLCASSLLNEQYFGPGTRLTVT.

This clonotype was seen repeatedly, ten times or more. The chain couples TRBV5-6 to TRBJ1-1; TRBD1 matches 8 bases. Germline V lookup: CDR1 SGHDT, CDR2 YYEEEE. The junction had 11 bases not matched to a gene; V was cut back by 4 bases and J by 6 bases. The CDR3 runs to 15 residues. CDR3 coding DNA: TGTGCCAGCAGCGCCTTGGACAGGGATGTCGCTGAAGCTTTCTTT. This gives the protein CASSALDRDVAEAFF.

This clonotype was observed many times. The rearrangement joins TRBV6-1 to TRBJ2-5; possibly TRBD1 for D (5 bases). Germline loops: CDR1 MNHNS, CDR2 SASEGT. The germline V and J ends were trimmed by 8 bases and 2 bases, with 12 bases remaining between them. This CDR3 is 13 amino acids long. This CDR3 reads CASRKGPQETQYF. Written as DNA, the CDR3 is TGTGCCAGCCGTAAGGGGCCGCAAGAGACCCAGTACTTC.

This clonotype was counted many times. The chain uses TRBV30 and TRBJ2-1; 13 nucleotides line up with TRBD2. The junction had 3 bases not matched to a gene; V was cut back by 1 base and J by 0 bases. The CDR3 loop spans 17 amino acids. Germline V gene data show CDR1 as GTSNPN and CDR2 as SVGIG (reference sequence). The CDR3 here is CAWSGGLAGSSYNEQFF. The CDR3 nucleotides are TGTGCCTGGAGTGGGGGACTAGCGGGGAGCTCCTACAATGAGCAGTTCTTC.

This clonotype was detected only a few times. The chain combines TRBV24-1 with TRBJ1-5; D is perhaps TRBD1 (6 bases). The V end lost 3 bases, the J end lost 0 bases, and 26 bases lay between the germline ends. The CDR3 spans 21 residues. The V gene's germline CDR1 is KGHDR and CDR2 SFDVKD. DNA for the CDR3: TGTGCCACCAGTGATGGTTTAGTGGGACACCATACTCCCTATAGCAATCAGCCCCAGCATTTT. Residues: CATSDGLVGHHTPYSNQPQHF.

The chain combines TRBV19 with TRBJ1-5; D not certain. V was cut by 3 bases and J by 1 base, with 13 bases left in between. The CDR3 spans 16 residues. Germline CDR1 and CDR2: LNHDA and SQIVND (reference sequence). This chain's CDR3 is CASSMWARRSNQPQHF. The CDR3 DNA reads as TGTGCCAGTAGTATGTGGGCAAGACGGAGCAATCAGCCCCAGCATTTT.

This clonotype showed up just a few times. The V gene is TRBV6-2 or TRBV6-3, the J gene TRBJ2-1, with D uncertain. Trimming pared 2 bases from V and 2 bases from J, leaving 10 bases between. This CDR3 has 15 amino acids. CDR1 MNHEY and CDR2 SVGEGT come from the germline V gene. CDR3 sequence (DNA): TGTGCCAGCAGTTACCTTTCAGTGCCCTACAATGAGCAGTTCTTC. As protein: CASSYLSVPYNEQFF.

In this sample, this clonotype turned up many times. CDR3 in DNA: TGTGCCAGCAGCCCCCGGGGACATACGAGTTCACCCCTCCACTTT. This codes for CASSPRGHTSSPLHF. This chain links TRBV13 with TRBJ1-6, with TRBD1 as a possible D gene (6 bases). Trimming took off 5 bases at V and 9 bases at J, with 17 bases between the two ends. From germline, CDR1 is PRHDT and CDR2 FYEKMQ (reference sequence). This CDR3 is 15 amino acids long.

The chain joins TRBV20-1 to TRBJ2-5; D may be TRBD1 (6 bases). The CDR3 covers 14 residues. V lost 6 bases to trimming and J lost 2 bases, with 16 bases between them. Germline V gene lookup returns CDR1 DFQATT and CDR2 SNEGSKA (reference sequence). Here the CDR3 DNA reads TGCAGTGCACCGCCCCGGACAGCACAAGAGACCCAGTACTTC. Its protein product is CSAPPRTAQETQYF.

This clonotype was detected many times. This chain links TRBV7-3 with TRBJ2-3; D is tentatively TRBD1 or TRBD2 (5 bases each). Germline assignment: CDR1 SGHTA and CDR2 FQGTGA. This CDR3 spans 14 amino acids. Deletions cut 1 base from V and 1 base from J, with 6 bases between. CDR3 nucleotides: TGTGCCAGCAGCTTAATGGGGGGCACAGATACGCAGTATTTT. It translates to CASSLMGGTDTQYF. The full variable domain, in which reference TRBV7-3 and TRBJ2-3 provide the parts outside the CDR3, is GAGVSQTPSNKVTEKGKYVELRCDPISGHTALYWYRQSLGQGPEFLIYFQGTGAADDSGLPNDRFFAVRPEGSVSTLKIQRTERGDSAVYLCASSLMGGTDTQYFGPGTRLTVL.

There are many counts of this clonotype. This sequence joins TRBV2 and TRBJ1-2; 10 nucleotides align to TRBD1. The CDR3 extends over 14 amino acids. V lost 6 bases and J lost 8; bases outside the gene matches: 9. Germline CDR1 and CDR2: SNHLY and FYNNEI. CDR3 coding DNA: TGTGCCAGCAGAGCGACAGGGGGCGCTTCCGGCTACACCTTC. It yields the protein CASRATGGASGYTF. Using reference TRBV2 and TRBJ1-2 for the parts outside the CDR3, the full variable domain is EPEVTQTPSHQVTQMGQEVILRCVPISNHLYFYWYRQILGQKVEFLVSFYNNEISEKSEIFDDQFSVERPDGSNFTLKIRSTKLEDSAMYFCASRATGGASGYTFGSGTRLTVV.

This clonotype was observed a few times. The chain joins TRBV12-5 to TRBJ2-2; 7 nucleotides align to TRBD2. The CDR3 is 14 residues long. J was trimmed by 0 bases and V by 8 bases; bases with no gene match: 3. Germline V gene data show CDR1 as LGHNT and CDR2 as FRNRAP. CDR3 residues: CASSGGPNTGELFF. CDR3 DNA: TGTGCTAGTTCGGGAGGACCGAACACCGGGGAGCTGTTTTTT.

In this sample, this clonotype turned up many times. The rearrangement links TRBV3-1 to TRBJ2-7; 11 positions match TRBD2. The germline gives CDR1 LGHDT, CDR2 YNNKEL (reference sequence). J lost 3 bases, V lost 0 bases, and 13 bases had no gene match. The CDR3 contains 19 residues. This chain's CDR3 is CASSQDLALLAGASYEQYF. CDR3 bases: TGTGCCAGCAGCCAAGATCTGGCTTTACTAGCGGGAGCTAGCTACGAGCAGTACTTC.

Notes on this clonotype: A clone one base away is much larger, so this may be a read error. This chain uses TRBV5-6 with TRBJ2-5; 9 bases line up with TRBD1. The J segment lost 4 bases and the V segment lost 4 bases, leaving 5 bases of the junction unmatched. The CDR3 has 14 amino acids. Per germline, CDR1 SGHDT and CDR2 YYEEEE. The CDR3 region has the DNA TGTGCCAGCAGCACCGGACAGGGGACAGAGACCCAGTACTTC. It specifies CASSTGQGTETQYF.

This clonotype was picked up many times. The chain joins TRBV3-1 to TRBJ1-5, with a possible D match to TRBD1 (6 bases). This CDR3 has 14 residues. CDR1 LGHDT and CDR2 YNNKEL come from the germline V gene (reference sequence). The V gene lost 1 base and the J gene lost 7 bases, with 11 bases spanning the gap. The CDR3 bases are TGTGCCAGCAGCCAAGCAGGGGCTGGGCAGCCCCAGCATTTT. This gives the protein CASSQAGAGQPQHF.

The chain carries TRBV25-1 and TRBJ1-5, with 9 bases matching TRBD1. Losses at the gene ends were 4 bases for V and 6 bases for J; bases not matched to a gene: 4. The germline V gene encodes CDR1 MGHDK and CDR2 SYGVNS. This CDR3 is built from 14 residues. CDR3 in DNA: TGTGCCAGCAGTGTAACAGGGGGCGGTCAGCCCCAGCATTTT. This translates into CASSVTGGGQPQHF.

This chain connects TRBV4-3 to TRBJ1-1; tentatively, D is TRBD1 (6 bases). The CDR3 loop spans 15 amino acids. Trimming removed 0 bases at V and 1 base at J, with 9 bases between. Germline assignment: CDR1 LGHNA and CDR2 YSLEER. The chain's CDR3 is CASSQDPQGNTEAFF. The DNA for the CDR3 is TGCGCCAGCAGCCAAGACCCACAGGGGAACACTGAAGCTTTCTTT.

This clonotype was observed a handful of times. J is TRBJ1-2 and V is TRBV20-1; D not resolved. Germline CDR1 and CDR2: DFQATT and SNEGSKA (reference sequence). The CDR3 spans 12 residues. Between the trimmed V and J ends, which lost 2 bases and 0 bases, there was a span of 4 bases. The CDR3 nucleotides read TGCAGTGCTAGAAGATCTAACTATGGCTACACCTTC. Encoded protein: CSARRSNYGYTF.

This clonotype has only a few counts. This chain connects TRBV28 to TRBJ2-1; TRBD2 aligns across 13 bases. With 5 bases clipped from V and 8 bases from J, the junction kept 9 bases outside the gene matches. The CDR3 length is 16 residues. Germline V lookup: CDR1 MDHEN, CDR2 SYDVKM. The CDR3 sequence: CASSNSGTSGIDEQFF. CDR3 bases: TGTGCCAGCAGTAATTCCGGGACTAGCGGGATCGATGAGCAGTTCTTC.

The J gene is TRBJ2-5, the V gene TRBV6-2 or TRBV6-3; TRBD2 might be the D (6 bases). CDR3 length: 13 amino acids. The V gene's germline CDR1 is MNHEY and CDR2 SVGEGT. With 2 bases removed from V and 2 bases from J, the gap between germline ends came to 6 bases. The CDR3 protein is CASSYGGQETQYF. DNA of the CDR3: TGTGCCAGCAGTTACGGGGGGCAAGAGACCCAGTACTTC.